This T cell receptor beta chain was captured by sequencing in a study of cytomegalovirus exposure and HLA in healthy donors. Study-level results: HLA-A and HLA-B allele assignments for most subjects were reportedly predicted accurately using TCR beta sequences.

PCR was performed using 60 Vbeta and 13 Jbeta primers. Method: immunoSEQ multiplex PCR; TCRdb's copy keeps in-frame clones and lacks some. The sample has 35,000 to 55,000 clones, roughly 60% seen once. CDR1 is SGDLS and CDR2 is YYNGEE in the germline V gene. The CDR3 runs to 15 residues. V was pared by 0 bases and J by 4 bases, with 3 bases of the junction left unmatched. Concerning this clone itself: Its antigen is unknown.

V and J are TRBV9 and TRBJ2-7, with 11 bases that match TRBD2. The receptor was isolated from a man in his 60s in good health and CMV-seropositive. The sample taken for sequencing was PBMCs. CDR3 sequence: CASSVDTSGSYEQYF. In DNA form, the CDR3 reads TGTGCCAGCAGCGTAGATACTAGCGGGAGTTACGAGCAGTACTTC.